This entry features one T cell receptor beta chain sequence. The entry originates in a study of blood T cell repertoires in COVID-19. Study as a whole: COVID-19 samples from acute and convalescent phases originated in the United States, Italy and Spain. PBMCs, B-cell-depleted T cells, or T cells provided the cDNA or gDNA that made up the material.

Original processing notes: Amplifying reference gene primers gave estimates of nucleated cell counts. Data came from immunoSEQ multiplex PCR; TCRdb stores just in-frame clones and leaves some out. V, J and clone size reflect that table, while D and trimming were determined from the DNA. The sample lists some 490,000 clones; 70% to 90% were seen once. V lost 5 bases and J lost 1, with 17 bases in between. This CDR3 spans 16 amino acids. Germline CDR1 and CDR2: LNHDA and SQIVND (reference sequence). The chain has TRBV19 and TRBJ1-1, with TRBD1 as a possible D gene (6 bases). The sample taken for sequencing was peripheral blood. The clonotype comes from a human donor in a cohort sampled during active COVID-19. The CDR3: CASSRLDGTTNTEAFF. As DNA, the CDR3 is TGTGCCAGTAGTCGTTTAGACGGGACAACGAACACTGAAGCTTTCTTT. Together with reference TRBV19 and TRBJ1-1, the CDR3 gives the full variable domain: DGGITQSPKYLFRKEGQNVTLSCEQNLNHDAMYWYRQDPGQGLRLIYYSQIVNDFQKGDIAEGYSVSREKKESFPLTVTSAQKNPTAFYLCASSRLDGTTNTEAFFGQGTRLTVV.